This TCR beta chain was obtained from a study of blood T cell repertoires in COVID-19. On the study more broadly: There were acute and convalescent COVID-19 samples, and they came from the United States, Italy and Spain. The cDNA or gDNA used as material had been derived from T cells, B-cell-depleted T cells, or PBMCs.

Methods used by the authors: Reference gene primer amplification in the assay estimated nucleated cell counts. Measured with immunoSEQ multiplex PCR; TCRdb has only the in-frame clones, and not every one. V and J calls and clone size are as listed in that table; D and trimming were resolved from the DNA. The sample includes around 260,000 clones, about 89% of them seen just once. The germline CDR1 and CDR2 sequences are GTSNPN and SVGIG (reference sequence). This CDR3 has 13 amino acids. V shed 4 bases and J shed 0 bases, with 7 bases lying between them. Seattle enrolled patients during active infection and tracked them longitudinally.

The chain combines TRBV30 with TRBJ1-5; D uncertain. This TCR was sampled from a woman in her 30s with COVID-19, enrolled during active disease. The sequencing sample was made of peripheral blood. The CDR3 DNA reads TGTGCCTGGAATACAGATAGCAATCAGCCCCAGCATTTT. Its protein is CAWNTDSNQPQHF.